These 22 T cell receptor beta chains originate from one sample sequenced in a study of T cells after yellow fever vaccination. TCRdb processed the 5' RACE reads anew with MiXCR; each CDR3 protein has one entry. The table has almost 600,000 distinct CDR3 sequences, approximately 13% seen once; the top ten hold more than 12%. The specimen comprised PBMCs, sampled on the day of the yellow fever booster vaccination. Receptor source: a man younger than 45 who received the YFV17D yellow fever vaccine.

This clonotype was seen at least ten times. The DNA of the CDR3 is TGTGCCAGCAGCTCGAGACTAGCGGGAGTAGCGGATACGCAGTATTTT. Residues: CASSSRLAGVADTQYF. The rearrangement links TRBV7-2 to TRBJ2-3, with 12 bases lining up with TRBD2. J was trimmed by 6 bases and V by 4 bases; bases with no gene match: 8. The CDR3 consists of 16 residues. Germline CDR1 and CDR2: SGHTA and FQGNSA.

This clonotype showed up just a few times. V is TRBV29-1 and J is TRBJ2-5; 10 bases agree with TRBD1. CDR1 and CDR2 (germline): SQVTM, ANQGSEA. CDR3 length: 13 residues. V trimming: 7 bases; J trimming: 5 bases; junction bases outside the gene matches: 7. The CDR3 DNA reads as TGCAGCGGCCGACAGGGGGCGCGGGAGACCCAGTACTTC. Translating it yields CSGRQGARETQYF.

The chain has TRBV20-1 and TRBJ2-3; 9 nucleotides align to TRBD2. This CDR3 contains 15 residues. With V trimmed by 0 bases and J by 1 base, 2 bases remained unmatched. Germline V gives CDR1 DFQATT, CDR2 SNEGSKA (reference sequence). CDR3 region: CSARDVAGGTDTQYF. In DNA form, the CDR3 reads TGCAGTGCTAGAGATGTAGCGGGGGGCACAGATACGCAGTATTTT.

A note on this clonotype: Its ends do not fully match the called genes, so a read error is possible. The rearrangement joins TRBV7-7 to TRBJ2-3; 13 bases line up with TRBD2. This CDR3 contains 16 residues. CDR1 is SSHAT, CDR2 FNYEAQ, per germline (reference sequence). The CDR3 sequence is CASSAGLAGNTDTQYF. CDR3 in DNA: TGTGCTAGCAGCGCGGGACTAGCGGGAAACACAGATACGCAGTATTTT.

The chain is built from TRBV20-1 and TRBJ2-7; 7 positions match TRBD2. The V segment lost 1 base and the J segment 2 bases; nucleotides outside the gene matches: 14. The CDR3 length is 17 residues. Germline assignment: CDR1 DFQATT and CDR2 SNEGSKA (reference sequence). The CDR3 DNA reads TGCAGTGCTAGAGTCCACGGGAGGCCGGACGATCCCTACGAGCAGTACTTC. This sequence encodes CSARVHGRPDDPYEQYF.

This clonotype was counted only a few times. The chain combines TRBV3-1 with TRBJ2-5; D gene ambiguous. Trimming pared 7 bases from V and 2 bases from J, leaving 5 bases between. CDR3 length: 11 amino acids. Per germline, CDR1 LGHDT and CDR2 YNNKEL (reference sequence). The CDR3 DNA reads TGTGCCAGCACTCTACAAGAGACCCAGTACTTC. Encoded protein: CASTLQETQYF.

The chain uses TRBV30 and TRBJ2-4; the match to TRBD2 covers 7 bases. V shed 7 bases and J 6 bases; nucleotides not matched to a gene: 9. Germline V CDR1 and CDR2: GTSNPN, SVGIG (reference sequence). The length of the CDR3 is 13 residues. CDR3 in DNA: TGTGCCTTCGGGGGGAAAGATCGAAACATTCAGTACTTC. Its protein is CAFGGKDRNIQYF.

The chain employs TRBV7-9 and TRBJ2-7; perhaps TRBD2 as D (6 bases). CDR1 SEHNR and CDR2 FQNEAQ come from the germline V gene (reference sequence). The germline V and J ends were trimmed by 2 bases and 5 bases, with 10 bases remaining between them. This CDR3 region has 13 residues. CDR3 bases: TGTGCCAGCAGCTTACTTACGGGGGACGAGCAGTACTTC. Residues: CASSLLTGDEQYF.

The chain recombines TRBV27 with TRBJ1-1; D gene ambiguous. Germline lookup yields CDR1 MNHEY and CDR2 SMNVEV (reference sequence). The V and J ends lost 5 bases and 3 bases respectively, with 16 bases between them. The CDR3 spans 15 residues. The CDR3, as DNA: TGTGCCAGCAGTCCAGATTACAGATTTCACACTGAAGCTTTCTTT. Its protein product is CASSPDYRFHTEAFF.

The V and J genes are TRBV7-2 and TRBJ1-2, with TRBD1 as a possible D gene (6 bases). With 11 bases removed from V and 1 base from J, the gap between germline ends came to 14 bases. Germline CDR1 and CDR2: SGHTA and FQGNSA. CDR3 length: 13 amino acids. CDR3 DNA sequence: TGTGCCGGGGGGGGGCGGTATAACTATGGCTACACCTTC. Its protein is CAGGGRYNYGYTF.

This chain's CDR3 is CASKRQQETQYF. DNA of the CDR3: TGTGCCAGCAAGCGCCAACAAGAGACCCAGTACTTC. This chain connects TRBV28 to TRBJ2-5; D is unclear. The V and J ends lost 7 bases and 2 bases respectively, with 8 bases between them. Germline V gene data show CDR1 as MDHEN and CDR2 as SYDVKM. CDR3 length: 12 amino acids.

This clonotype was observed a handful of times. The V and J genes are TRBV7-2 and TRBJ1-5, with 7 bases identical to TRBD1. The V gene's germline CDR1 is SGHTA and CDR2 FQGNSA. This CDR3 is built from 16 residues. The trim removed 3 bases at V and 2 bases at J, leaving 7 bases unmatched. Written as DNA, the CDR3 is TGTGCCAGCAGCTTTCGGTATCAGGGGGGCAATCAGCCCCAGCATTTT. Residues: CASSFRYQGGNQPQHF.

The chain links TRBV2 to TRBJ2-1; a weak D match, TRBD2 (7 bases). Germline CDR1 reads SNHLY; CDR2 reads FYNNEI. The CDR3 runs 15 residues. The V and J ends lost 7 bases and 0 bases respectively, with 13 bases between them. CDR3 sequence: CASTGAGVSYNEQFF. The CDR3 bases are TGTGCCAGCACGGGGGCGGGGGTCTCCTACAATGAGCAGTTCTTC.

The chain joins TRBV7-3 to TRBJ2-3; 10 bases map to TRBD1. The CDR3 loop spans 17 amino acids. CDR1 and CDR2 (germline): SGHTA, FQGTGA. V lost 3 bases, J lost 5 bases, and 11 bases stayed unmatched. The CDR3 here is CASSFNAGDRGEDTQYF. The CDR3 region has the DNA TGTGCCAGCAGCTTTAATGCGGGGGACAGGGGTGAAGATACGCAGTATTTT.

This clonotype has just a few counts. The chain links TRBV15 to TRBJ2-1; D is undetermined. Between the trimmed V and J ends, which lost 0 bases and 14 bases, there was a span of 20 bases. The germline CDR1 and CDR2 sequences are LNHNV and YYDKDF (reference sequence). This CDR3 is built from 15 residues. In DNA form, the CDR3 reads TGTGCCACCAGCAGAGATTACGGGTATGCACCCGAGAAGTTCTTC. It yields the protein CATSRDYGYAPEKFF.

This clonotype was counted between two and nine times. This rearrangement joins TRBV20-1 to TRBJ2-7; no clear D. Germline lookup yields CDR1 DFQATT and CDR2 SNEGSKA (reference sequence). V lost 3 bases to trimming and J lost 0 bases, with 12 bases between them. The CDR3 length is 14 residues. The CDR3, as DNA: TGCAGTGCTAGCAAGGATACAAGCTCCTACGAGCAGTACTTC. Translated, it gives CSASKDTSSYEQYF.

This clonotype was seen repeatedly, ten times or more. The CDR3 nucleotides read TGTGCCAGCAGCCCCTTACAGGAGCAGTTCTTC. It is translated as CASSPLQEQFF. This sequence joins TRBV7-9 and TRBJ2-1; D gene unclear. The CDR3 spans 11 residues. V was shortened by 5 bases and J by 10 bases, with 9 bases between the two germline ends. Germline V gene lookup returns CDR1 SEHNR and CDR2 FQNEAQ (reference sequence).

This clonotype has a handful of counts. This rearrangement joins TRBV5-5 to TRBJ2-7; D is possibly TRBD1 or TRBD2 (6 bases each). Trimming took off 4 bases at V and 3 bases at J, with 17 bases between the two ends. CDR1 and CDR2 (germline): SGHKS, YYEKEE (reference sequence). This CDR3 is 15 amino acids long. The CDR3 loop reads CASSPEGELGYEQYF. The CDR3 DNA reads TGTGCCAGCAGCCCGGAGGGGGAGTTAGGCTACGAGCAGTACTTC.

This clonotype appeared many times. The chain has TRBV20-1 and TRBJ2-2, with D possibly being TRBD1 (5 bases). The germline V gene has CDR1 DFQATT and CDR2 SNEGSKA (reference sequence). Trimming removed 3 bases from V and 6 bases from J, with 8 bases in between. This CDR3 spans 12 amino acids. The CDR3, as DNA: TGCAGTGCTAGGCAGGGTCCCGGGGAGCTGTTTTTT. Translated: CSARQGPGELFF.

This clonotype has just one count. V usage is TRBV7-6 and J usage is TRBJ2-2, with D maybe TRBD2 (6 bases). V lost 8 bases and J 4 bases, leaving 14 bases between the germline ends. This CDR3 comprises 14 residues. Looked up from germline, CDR1 is SGHVS and CDR2 is FNYEAQ. The CDR3: CASRASEITGELFF. CDR3 nucleotides: TGTGCCAGCCGGGCTAGCGAGATCACCGGGGAGCTGTTTTTT.

The chain carries TRBV12-3 or TRBV12-4 and TRBJ1-3; D remains unclear. This CDR3 has 15 amino acids. Trimming took 7 bases from V and 2 from J, leaving 15 bases between them. This chain's CDR3 is CASILGRSPGNTIYF. The CDR3 bases are TGTGCCAGCATCCTTGGTCGCTCGCCTGGAAACACCATATATTTT.

V is TRBV7-9 and J is TRBJ2-1; D could derive from TRBD1 or TRBD2 (6 bases each). The length of the CDR3 is 17 residues. V was pared by 2 bases and J by 8 bases, with 22 bases between. Germline V CDR1 and CDR2: SEHNR, FQNEAQ (reference sequence). The CDR3, as DNA: TGTGCCAGCAGCTTAAAGGGGGGCGGGATAGGGTTGGATGAGCAGTTCTTC. Translating gives CASSLKGGGIGLDEQFF.